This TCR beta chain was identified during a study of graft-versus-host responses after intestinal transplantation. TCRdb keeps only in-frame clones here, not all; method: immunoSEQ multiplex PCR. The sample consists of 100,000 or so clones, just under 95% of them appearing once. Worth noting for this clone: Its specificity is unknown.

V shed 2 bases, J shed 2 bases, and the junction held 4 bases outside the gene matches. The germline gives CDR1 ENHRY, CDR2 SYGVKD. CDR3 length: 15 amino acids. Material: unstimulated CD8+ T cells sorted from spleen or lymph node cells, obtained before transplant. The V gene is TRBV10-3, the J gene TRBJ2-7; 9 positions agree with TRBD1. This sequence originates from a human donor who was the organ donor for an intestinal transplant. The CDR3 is CAISEAGTGPYEQYF. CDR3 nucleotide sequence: TGTGCCATCAGTGAGGCCGGGACAGGGCCCTACGAGCAGTACTTC.